The entry below describes one TCR beta chain. These data originate in a study of early T cells in non-severe SARS-CoV-2 infection. The germline CDR1 and CDR2 sequences are SGHAT and FQNNGV. CDR3 length: 15 amino acids. Trimming removed 1 base at V and 4 bases at J, with 11 bases between. Using its own MiXCR run on the 5' RACE reads, TCRdb lists one record per CDR3 protein. The sample has about 89,000 distinct CDR3 sequences, 16% seen once. Source: whole blood, taken at baseline. The clonotype originates from an adult who was a healthcare worker with PCR-confirmed SARS-CoV-2 infection or an uninfected control (not recorded which). V gene TRBV11-2 combines with J gene TRBJ2-1; D gene uncertain. DNA of the CDR3: TGTGCCAGCAGCTTAGTGGAGAGCCCTTACAATGAGCAGTTCTTC. Translation gives CASSLVESPYNEQFF. The full variable domain, with the rest looked up from reference TRBV11-2 and TRBJ2-1, is EAGVAQSPRYKIIEKRQSVAFWCNPISGHATLYWYQQILGQGPKLLIQFQNNGVVDDSQLPKDRFSAERLKGVDSTLKIQPAKLEDSAVYLCASSLVESPYNEQFFGPGTRLTVL.